The rows below give T cell receptor beta chains drawn from one sample of a study of shared clonotypes between healthy human individuals. Repertoires were generated with immunoSEQ multiplex PCR, while TCRdb's copy carries only in-frame clones and drops some. The sample yields about 550,000 clones, 95% to 96% seen once. Sequencing used naive CD8+ T cells sorted from blood. The receptor set was obtained from a woman under 40 in good health. CDR3s include the opening cysteine and the closing phenylalanine or tryptophan. A D gene is named only where the DNA matches it firmly. Some rows have no size entry. The others give once, few or many, or a class for an expanded clone.

TRBD1 | TRBJ1-2 | - | TRBV28 | TGTGCCACGGGGACAGACTATGGCTACACCTTC | CATGTDYGYTF
- | TRBJ2-3 | - | TRBV6-5 | TGTGCCAGCAGTTACCTAGATACGCAGTATTTT | CASSYLDTQYF
- | TRBJ2-7 | - | TRBV6-5 | TGTGCCAGCAGTTACCATGTGTCCTACGAGCAGTACTTC | CASSYHVSYEQYF
- | TRBJ2-3 | - | TRBV10-3 | TGTGCCATCTCTGGCGCCTTAGCAGATACGCAGTATTTT | CAISGALADTQYF
- | TRBJ2-7 | - | TRBV5-6 | TGTGCCAGCAGCCTGTCAGAACGGGTTTACGAGCAGTACTTC | CASSLSERVYEQYF
- | TRBJ1-1 | - | TRBV6-5 | TGTGCCAGCAGCGTGTTTGTGTACACTGAAGCTTTCTTT | CASSVFVYTEAFF
- | TRBJ2-1 | - | TRBV9 | TGTGCCAGCAGCGTAGGATATGAGCAGTTCTTC | CASSVGYEQFF
TRBD1 | TRBJ1-6 | - | TRBV7-9 | TGTGCCAGCAGCTTGACAGGGCCGACTACAAATTCACCCCTCCACTTT | CASSLTGPTTNSPLHF
- | TRBJ2-7 | - | TRBV27 | TGTGCCAGCAGTCCCCCCGGCAGGGCCTACGAGCAGTACTTC | CASSPPGRAYEQYF
TRBD1 | TRBJ2-5 | - | TRBV27 | TGTGCCAGCAGTTTAGGGCCGGACAGGGTCCAAGAGACCCAGTACTTC | CASSLGPDRVQETQYF
TRBD1 | TRBJ2-7 | - | TRBV7-9 | TGTGCCAGCAGGGACAGGGACGAGCAGTACTTC | CASRDRDEQYF
- | TRBJ2-7 | once | TRBV10-3 | TGTGCCATCAGCGTAGACTCTGGAAACGAGCAGTACTTC | CAISVDSGNEQYF
- | TRBJ2-7 | - | TRBV11-2 | TGTGCCAGCAGCTTTTCGGGAGTATACGAGCAGTACTTC | CASSFSGVYEQYF
TRBD2 | TRBJ2-5 | - | TRBV9 | TGTGCCAGCAGCCCTCGCGGGAGGGCCCGGGTTGAGACCCAGTACTTC | CASSPRGRARVETQYF
- | TRBJ1-5 | - | TRBV6-1 | TGTGCCAGCAGTGAATTGGACACATCCTATAGCAATCAGCCCCAGCATTTT | CASSELDTSYSNQPQHF
- | TRBJ2-5 | once | TRBV19 | TGTGCCAGTAGTGACACCAAACAAGAGACCCAGTACTTC | CASSDTKQETQYF
TRBD1 | TRBJ1-4 | - | TRBV19 | TGTGCCAGCAGACCTTGGACAGGGAATGAAAAACTGTTTTTT | CASRPWTGNEKLFF
- | TRBJ1-2 | - | TRBV30 | TGTGCCTGGAGTGCCAGAAAAGGAATAGTTCCGATTAACTATGGCTACACCTTC | CAWSARKGIVPINYGYTF
- | TRBJ2-1 | - | TRBV20-1 | TGCAGTGCTAACCTATACAATGAGCAGTTCTTC | CSANLYNEQFF
TRBD1 | TRBJ1-1 | - | TRBV27 | TGTGCCAGCAGTTTGTCTACAGGGGGCAACACTGAAGCTTTCTTT | CASSLSTGGNTEAFF
TRBD1 | TRBJ2-7 | - | TRBV15 | TGTGCCACCAGCAGAGATGGACGGGACAGGGGGCGATACGAGCAGTACTTC | CATSRDGRDRGRYEQYF
TRBD1 | TRBJ2-7 | - | TRBV19 | TGTGCCACGACAGGGGCCCCCTCCTACGAGCAGTACTTC | CATTGAPSYEQYF
TRBD2 | TRBJ2-3 | - | TRBV14 | TGTGCCAGCAGCCAAGGTGGACTAGCGGGAGTTAGCACAGATACGCAGTATTTT | CASSQGGLAGVSTDTQYF
- | TRBJ1-1 | - | TRBV28 | TGTGCCAGCACTACCACCAGCAGGGTCGCTGAAGCTTTCTTT | CASTTTSRVAEAFF
TRBD2 | TRBJ2-5 | - | TRBV7-9 | TGTGCCAGCAGCGAGGGAGGGGACTCTTTGGAGACCCAGTACTTC | CASSEGGDSLETQYF
- | TRBJ1-2 | once | TRBV2 | TGTGCCAGCAGAACCAAGGCTGGGCACGGCTACACCTTC | CASRTKAGHGYTF
- | TRBJ2-3 | - | TRBV4-1 | TGCGCCAGCAGCCAAGGATCGGGACTCGGTGGGACAGATACGCAGTATTTT | CASSQGSGLGGTDTQYF
- | TRBJ2-2 | - | TRBV5-4 | TGTGCCAGCAGCTTCGGCACCGGGGAGCTGTTTTTT | CASSFGTGELFF
- | TRBJ2-2 | - | TRBV15 | TGTGCCACCAGCAGACCGGAAGGGGGGGAAGGCACCGGGGAGCTGTTTTTT | CATSRPEGGEGTGELFF
TRBD1 | TRBJ1-2 | - | TRBV5-4 | TGTGCCAGCAGCCCGGGGGACAGGGAGAACTATGGCTACACCTTC | CASSPGDRENYGYTF
TRBD1 | TRBJ1-1 | - | TRBV5-4 | TGTGCCAGCAGCCCCGGACAGGGTGAAGCTTTCTTT | CASSPGQGEAFF